The clone carrying this TCR beta chain has at least ten counts. The germline V gene has CDR1 WSHSY and CDR2 SAAADI. Trimming shortened V by 5 bases and J by 0 bases, and 9 bases separated the two germline ends. The CDR3 totals 14 residues. This sample stems from a study of CD8+CD57+ T cells in acquired aplastic anemia. CDR3 and TCR beta VDJ profiling relied on genomic DNA as the template. TCRdb fed the reads into MiXCR, producing one record per CDR3 protein. Found here are around 180,000 distinct CDR3 sequences, about 64% of them singletons; the top ten hold roughly 44%. Sequencing input: sorted CD4+, CD8+, or CD8+CD57+ T cells (not recorded which) from PBMCs. The genes are TRBV10-2 and TRBJ2-3; D not resolved. This sequence was found in a human donor in good health. CDR3 residues: CASSNHLSTDTQYF. The CDR3 DNA is TGCGCCAGCAGTAACCACCTTAGCACAGATACGCAGTATTTT.